The clone carrying this T cell receptor (beta chain) occurred once. The target antigen is unknown. These data belong to a study of CD8+ T cells in alopecia areata. Overall study: Tofacitinib therapy lasting 6 to 18 months was followed by 6 months off drug.

Following extraction, RNA underwent reverse transcription to cDNA, which served as the sequencing template. TCRdb's copy holds only in-frame clones and misses some; the assay was immunoSEQ multiplex PCR. The data hold about 90,000 clones, with 44% observed a single time. Trimming stripped 0 bases from V and 5 bases from J, with 4 bases between. Germline V gene sequence: CDR1 MGHRA, CDR2 YSYEKL. The CDR3 extends over 12 amino acids. Treatment specified: oral pan-JAK inhibitor, 5-10 mg twice daily. Overall study results and limits: Normal scalp had lower clonality than lesional scalp, with alopecia totalis/universalis lesions showing this most strongly.

The receptor was isolated from a human donor with alopecia areata. The chain joins TRBV4-1 to TRBJ2-5, with D unresolved. The specimen comprised CD8+ T cells sorted from blood, sampled at week 24, from a patient treated with tofacitinib. CDR3 in amino acids: CASSQDYETQYF. The CDR3 region has the DNA TGCGCCAGCAGCCAAGATTACGAGACCCAGTACTTC.